One and the same sample provided the 21 T cell receptor beta chains below, sequenced in a study of PD-1 blockade in classical Hodgkin lymphoma. Autologous stem cell transplantation was followed by relapse in every patient, and brentuximab vedotin exposure varied. Generated by immunoSEQ multiplex PCR, the TCRdb table keeps only in-frame clones and is missing some. Among 55,000 to 80,000 clones listed, approximately 89% were seen once. Source: peripheral blood mononuclear cells (PBMCs), taken at baseline. These receptors originate from a human donor with classical Hodgkin lymphoma.

CDR3 sequence (DNA): TGTGCCAGCACCCACAAACCAGACTCTGGAAACACCATATATTTT. This codes for CASTHKPDSGNTIYF. The V gene is TRBV6-6, the J gene TRBJ1-3; D is unresolved. V lost 7 bases, J lost 0 bases, and 13 bases lay in between. CDR3 length: 15 amino acids. CDR1 is MNHNY and CDR2 is SVGAGI in the germline V gene (reference sequence).

This chain uses TRBV6-1 with TRBJ1-2, with TRBD1 matching over 11 bases. The CDR3 runs to 15 residues. CDR1 is MNHNS, CDR2 SASEGT, per germline. The junction had 10 bases not matched to a gene; V was cut back by 7 bases and J by 6 bases. The CDR3 here is CASTFWGQGVDGYTF. The CDR3 coding sequence is TGTGCCAGCACCTTCTGGGGACAGGGGGTCGATGGCTACACCTTC.

This clone was seen a few times. Here the CDR3 reads CAITETGGYTF. The DNA of the CDR3 is TGTGCCATAACAGAGACAGGGGGCTACACCTTC. The rearrangement uses TRBV10-3 and TRBJ1-2, with TRBD1 matching 7 bases. With V trimmed by 9 bases and J by 8 bases, 6 bases remained unmatched. The CDR3 has 11 residues. Germline V gives CDR1 ENHRY, CDR2 SYGVKD.

This chain connects TRBV9 to TRBJ2-7; no clear D. The CDR3 spans 13 residues. V was trimmed by 0 bases and J by 1 base, leaving 5 bases between them. Germline assignment: CDR1 SGDLS and CDR2 YYNGEE. The CDR3 DNA reads as TGTGCCAGCAGCGTAGGGGCTTCCTACGAGCAGTACTTC. As protein: CASSVGASYEQYF.

The gene calls are TRBV6-5 and TRBJ1-6; 7 nucleotides agree with TRBD1. CDR3 size: 14 residues. The trim removed 5 bases at V and 6 bases at J, leaving 4 bases unmatched. CDR1 is MNHEY and CDR2 is SVGAGI in the germline V gene. The CDR3 DNA sequence: TGTGCCAGCAGTACCGGGGACAGTAATTCACCCCTCCACTTT. Amino acids: CASSTGDSNSPLHF.

This chain uses TRBV6-1 with TRBJ2-1; weak D call: TRBD1 (6 bases). Trimming removed 2 bases at V and 4 bases at J, with 18 bases between. Per the germline V gene, CDR1 is MNHNS and CDR2 is SASEGT. This CDR3 is built from 17 residues. The CDR3 region is CASSEFQGNSPYNEQFF. The CDR3 bases are TGTGCCAGCAGTGAATTTCAGGGGAATTCGCCTTACAATGAGCAGTTCTTC.

The J gene is TRBJ1-4, the V gene TRBV7-2; D is unresolved. The CDR3 totals 13 residues. Germline values: CDR1 SGHTA, CDR2 FQGNSA. The germline V and J ends were trimmed by 5 bases and 8 bases, with 12 bases remaining between them. The CDR3 sequence: CASSPRISEKLFF. The CDR3 DNA reads TGTGCCAGCAGCCCGCGGATTTCCGAAAAACTGTTTTTT. Supplemented by reference TRBV7-2 and TRBJ1-4, the full variable domain reads GAGVSQSPSNKVTEKGKDVELRCDPISGHTALYWYRQSLGQGLEFLIYFQGNSAPDKSGLPSDRFSAERTGGSVSTLTIQRTQQEDSAVYLCASSPRISEKLFFGSGTQLSVL.

This chain joins TRBV30 and TRBJ2-2, with D unclear. V was shortened by 0 bases and J by 0 bases, with 5 bases between the two germline ends. This CDR3 contains 14 residues. Germline V gives CDR1 GTSNPN, CDR2 SVGIG (reference sequence). This chain's CDR3 is CAWSVSANTGELFF. The CDR3, as DNA: TGTGCCTGGAGTGTTTCCGCGAACACCGGGGAGCTGTTTTTT.

This chain connects TRBV5-6 to TRBJ2-7, with D perhaps TRBD1 (5 bases). The length of the CDR3 is 14 residues. V gave up 3 bases and J gave up 4 bases, with 14 bases separating them. Germline lookup yields CDR1 SGHDT and CDR2 YYEEEE. CDR3 coding DNA: TGTGCCAGCAGCTCCGCGGACACCACGTACGAGCAGTACTTC. Its translation: CASSSADTTYEQYF.

For this clone: A read error may produce the germline difference seen at one junction end. This chain uses TRBV7-2 with TRBJ1-5; tentatively, D is TRBD1 (6 bases). There are 15 residues in the CDR3. Per germline, CDR1 SGHTA and CDR2 FQGNSA. The chain's CDR3 is CASSQDPKGDQPQHF. CDR3 DNA sequence: TGCGCCAGCAGCCAAGACCCCAAGGGGGATCAGCCCCAGCATTTT.

Here the CDR3 DNA reads TGTGCCAGCAGTTTACTTGACAGGAAGAGTACTGAAGCTTTCTTT. Translated: CASSLLDRKSTEAFF. This chain links TRBV28 with TRBJ1-1; tentatively, D is TRBD1 (6 bases). This CDR3 contains 15 residues. The germline V gene has CDR1 MDHEN and CDR2 SYDVKM. V lost 2 bases and J lost 5, with 15 bases in between.

This chain connects TRBV5-8 to TRBJ1-4; unclear D gene. CDR3 length: 14 amino acids. Germline assignment: CDR1 SGHTS and CDR2 YDEGEE. Between the trimmed V and J ends, which lost 1 base and 8 bases, there was a span of 12 bases. The DNA for the CDR3 is TGTGCCAGCAGCTTGTTCTATGTTGGGGAAAAACTGTTTTTT. It yields the protein CASSLFYVGEKLFF.

This clone showed up just once. The rearrangement uses TRBV19 and TRBJ2-5, with 7 bases aligning to TRBD2. The J segment lost 5 bases and the V segment lost 6 bases, leaving 9 bases of the junction unmatched. The CDR3 spans 14 residues. CDR1 and CDR2 from the germline V gene are LNHDA and SQIVND (reference sequence). The CDR3 loop is CASRSAGMAETQYF. In DNA form, the CDR3 reads TGTGCCAGTAGATCAGCGGGGATGGCGGAGACCCAGTACTTC.

The chain links TRBV4-2 to TRBJ2-3; D unresolved. The CDR3 consists of 13 residues. Deletions cut 1 base from V and 4 bases from J, with 6 bases between. The germline V gene has CDR1 LGHNA and CDR2 YNFKEQ. CDR3 in DNA: TGTGCCAGCAGCCAAGGGTTCCCAGATACGCAGTATTTT. Translated: CASSQGFPDTQYF.

The genes are TRBV6-1 and TRBJ1-2; TRBD1 matches at 7 bases. The germline CDR1 and CDR2 sequences are MNHNS and SASEGT. This CDR3 region has 14 residues. The ends lost 7 bases at V and 4 bases at J; junction bases unmatched: 9. Written as DNA, the CDR3 is TGTGCCAGCATGAAGGGGAGGGGGCCCTATGGCTACACCTTC. This encodes CASMKGRGPYGYTF.

This chain links TRBV5-1 with TRBJ1-1; D unclear. The CDR3 is 14 residues long. V was pared by 5 bases and J by 4 bases, with 15 bases between. The V gene's germline CDR1 is SGHRS and CDR2 YFSETQ. The CDR3 reads CASSFNLPGTEAFF. DNA for the CDR3: TGCGCCAGCAGTTTTAACCTCCCGGGCACTGAAGCTTTCTTT. The full variable domain, rest sourced from reference TRBV5-1 and TRBJ1-1, is KAGVTQTPRYLIKTRGQQVTLSCSPISGHRSVSWYQQTPGQGLQFLFEYFSETQRNKGNFPGRFSGRQFSNSRSEMNVSTLELGDSALYLCASSFNLPGTEAFFGQGTRLTVV.

V usage is TRBV30 and J usage is TRBJ1-2; 9 nucleotides line up with TRBD1. With 5 bases clipped from V and 0 bases from J, the junction kept 1 base outside the gene matches. The length of the CDR3 is 13 residues. In germline, CDR1 is GTSNPN, CDR2 SVGIG (reference sequence). The CDR3 loop reads CAWGTGPNYGYTF. CDR3 nucleotide sequence: TGTGCCTGGGGGACAGGGCCTAACTATGGCTACACCTTC.

The rearrangement links TRBV18 to TRBJ1-5; D remains unclear. With 5 bases removed from V and 3 bases from J, the gap between germline ends came to 11 bases. The CDR3 extends over 14 amino acids. CDR1 KGHSH and CDR2 LQKENI come from the germline V gene. CDR3 region: CASSSGPSNQPQHF. CDR3 sequence (DNA): TGTGCCAGCTCATCAGGACCTTCCAATCAGCCCCAGCATTTT.

The rearrangement links TRBV18 to TRBJ2-1; D remains ambiguous. V was pared by 4 bases and J by 8 bases, with 15 bases between. Germline CDR1 reads KGHSH; CDR2 reads LQKENI. The CDR3 has 14 residues. The CDR3 DNA reads TGTGCCAGCTCACTTAACCTCAGGAGCTATGAGCAGTTCTTC. Amino acid sequence: CASSLNLRSYEQFF.

V is TRBV2 and J is TRBJ1-4; D is ambiguous. V was pared by 3 bases and J by 5 bases, with 16 bases between. CDR3 length equals 16 residues. Per the germline V gene, CDR1 is SNHLY and CDR2 is FYNNEI. DNA for the CDR3: TGTGCCAGCAGTGACTGGGCCGCCGATAGCAATGAAAAACTGTTTTTT. Amino acid sequence: CASSDWAADSNEKLFF. Together with reference TRBV2 and TRBJ1-4, the CDR3 gives the full variable domain: EPEVTQTPSHQVTQMGQEVILRCVPISNHLYFYWYRQILGQKVEFLVSFYNNEISEKSEIFDDQFSVERPDGSNFTLKIRSTKLEDSAMYFCASSDWAADSNEKLFFGSGTQLSVL.

To note about this clone: Compared with germline, one end of the junction differs, possibly owing to a read error. DNA of the CDR3: TGTGCCAGCAAGCGCGGGGGGGCCTCCAACAATGAGCAGTTCTTC. Translation gives CASKRGGASNNEQFF. The chain employs TRBV6-5 and TRBJ2-1, with 9 bases aligning to TRBD2. Germline V gene sequence: CDR1 MNHEY, CDR2 SVGAGI. The CDR3 runs 15 residues.